This T cell receptor beta chain is from a study of shared clonotypes between healthy human individuals. In the case of this clone: At one boundary the junction diverges from the germline segment, which might be a read error.

Repertoires were generated with immunoSEQ multiplex PCR, while TCRdb's copy carries only in-frame clones and drops some. In the table there are over 1.5 million clones, around 98% of which are singletons. Sample: naive CD4+ T cells sorted from blood. Regarding subset: CD45RA+ positively selected. The receptor was derived from a man aged 30 to 39 in good health.

CDR3 nucleotides: TGTGCCAGCAGGTACCGGACAGGGAACGCTGAAGCTTTCTTT. The encoded protein is CASRYRTGNAEAFF. This chain links TRBV2 with TRBJ1-1, with TRBD1 identical over 8 bases. Germline loops: CDR1 SNHLY, CDR2 FYNNEI. The length of the CDR3 is 14 residues.